What follows are 13 T cell receptor beta chains derived from one specimen sequenced in a study of identical twins. TCRdb reanalysed the 5' RACE reads using MiXCR and keeps one entry per CDR3 protein. The table includes about 530,000 distinct CDR3 sequences, nearly 15% detected once. Another study also made use of these data, one on yellow fever vaccine responses in identical twins.

The sequencing sample was made of CD4+ T cells sorted from blood. These receptors all come from a woman between 18 and 29 years old in good health.

This clonotype was recorded many times. The rearrangement uses TRBV12-3 or TRBV12-4 and TRBJ2-3, with a tentative D call TRBD2 (6 bases). The CDR3 length is 15 residues. The V end was cut by 0 bases, the J end by 6 bases, with 13 bases between. The DNA for the CDR3 is TGTGCCAGCAGTTTAGCAGGAGGGCCGGGGGATACGCAGTATTTT. It specifies CASSLAGGPGDTQYF.

This clonotype was seen only a few times. One end of the junction is discordant with germline, which a read error may explain. The chain combines TRBV28 with TRBJ2-1; TRBD2 agrees at 9 bases. This CDR3 region has 18 residues. CDR1 MDHEN and CDR2 SYDVKM come from the germline V gene. CDR3 amino acids: CAISFNLGVVAGVNEQFF. CDR3 sequence (DNA): TGTGCCATCAGTTTTAACCTCGGCGTGGTAGCGGGGGTAAATGAGCAGTTCTTC.

The genes are TRBV20-1 and TRBJ1-1; 8 bases are a match to TRBD1. Germline CDR1 is DFQATT and CDR2 is SNEGSKA (reference sequence). The ends lost 3 bases at V and 0 bases at J; junction bases unmatched: 6. The CDR3 length is 15 residues. CDR3 loop: CSARTGVWVNTEAFF. In nucleotides, the CDR3 is TGCAGTGCTAGGACAGGGGTTTGGGTGAACACTGAAGCTTTCTTT.

This clonotype was seen a handful of times. This sequence joins TRBV10-1 and TRBJ2-4; D remains unclear. CDR3 size: 13 residues. Germline CDR1 is WNHNN and CDR2 is SYGVQD (reference sequence). With 2 bases removed from V and 2 bases from J, the gap between germline ends came to 4 bases. The DNA of the CDR3 is TGCGCCAGCAGTGAGGGGCCCAAAAACATTCAGTACTTC. Amino acid sequence: CASSEGPKNIQYF.

The rearrangement uses TRBV3-1 and TRBJ1-6, with D perhaps matching TRBD1 (5 bases). The CDR3 sequence is 13 residues long. V lost 1 base and J lost 14, with 12 bases in between. Germline CDR1 and CDR2: LGHDT and YNNKEL (reference sequence). In DNA, the CDR3 is TGTGCCAGCAGCCAAGGATTCGGGGGGGCCCTCCACTTT. It is translated as CASSQGFGGALHF.

Only a few counts were recorded for this clonotype. The V gene is TRBV24-1, the J gene TRBJ2-5; D not certain. This CDR3 region has 14 residues. V gave up 1 base and J gave up 5 bases, with 10 bases separating them. Germline CDR1 reads KGHDR; CDR2 reads SFDVKD. The CDR3 here is CATSDFSRPETQYF. CDR3 bases: TGTGCCACCAGTGATTTTTCCAGGCCGGAGACCCAGTACTTC.

This clonotype was detected many times. V gene TRBV5-1 combines with J gene TRBJ1-1; D is perhaps TRBD1 (5 bases). Germline V gene lookup returns CDR1 SGHRS and CDR2 YFSETQ. V dropped 4 bases and J dropped 0 bases, with 10 bases sitting between them. This CDR3 contains 14 residues. CDR3 in DNA: TGCGCCAGCAGCCCGGGGGGGTTGAACACTGAAGCTTTCTTT. Protein product: CASSPGGLNTEAFF.

This clonotype has a handful of counts. The V call is TRBV6-2 or TRBV6-3, the J call TRBJ2-2, with D maybe TRBD1 (5 bases). This CDR3 comprises 15 residues. V was shortened by 6 bases and J by 4 bases, with 15 bases between the two germline ends. Germline V lookup: CDR1 MNHEY, CDR2 SVGEGT. For the CDR3, the DNA is TGTGCCAGCAGGGCAGGGTTTCCTCCCACCGGGGAGCTGTTTTTT. This encodes CASRAGFPPTGELFF.

The rearrangement links TRBV5-1 to TRBJ2-1; D not resolved. The CDR3 has 13 amino acids. Trimming cost V 0 bases and J 9 bases, with 10 bases left between them. Germline-derived CDR1 and CDR2 are SGHRS and YFSETQ. The CDR3, as DNA: TGCGCCAGCAGCTTGGGCCCGGCTGGTGAGCAGTTCTTC. This gives the protein CASSLGPAGEQFF.

This clonotype was detected only a few times. The chain uses TRBV3-1 and TRBJ2-3; unclear D gene. V was pared by 0 bases and J by 6 bases, with 10 bases between. The CDR3 extends over 14 amino acids. The germline V gene encodes CDR1 LGHDT and CDR2 YNNKEL (reference sequence). CDR3 region: CASSQELASDTQYF. Written as DNA, the CDR3 is TGTGCCAGCAGCCAAGAGTTAGCCTCGGATACGCAGTATTTT.

This clonotype occurred a few times. The gene calls are TRBV28 and TRBJ2-3, with 8 bases that match TRBD1. Per the germline V gene, CDR1 is MDHEN and CDR2 is SYDVKM. The CDR3 spans 15 residues. V shed 8 bases, J shed 0 bases, and the junction held 7 bases outside the gene matches. CDR3 loop: CASRTGQASTDTQYF. CDR3 DNA sequence: TGTGCCAGCCGGACGGGACAGGCTAGCACAGATACGCAGTATTTT.

A few counts support this clonotype. The genes are TRBV20-1 and TRBJ2-1, with TRBD2 identical over 9 bases. V lost 4 bases to trimming and J lost 7 bases; unmatched junction nucleotides: 14. CDR3 length equals 16 residues. Germline V gives CDR1 DFQATT, CDR2 SNEGSKA (reference sequence). The CDR3 sequence is CSANPLSAGGGNEQFF. The CDR3 DNA is TGCAGTGCTAACCCCCTTTCAGCGGGAGGCGGGAATGAGCAGTTCTTC.

V is TRBV12-3 or TRBV12-4 and J is TRBJ2-2; 7 bases are shared with TRBD1. V lost 4 bases to trimming and J lost 0 bases; unmatched junction nucleotides: 5. This CDR3 has 16 residues. The CDR3 sequence is CASSSQGGANTGELFF. The CDR3 DNA sequence: TGTGCCAGCAGTTCGCAAGGGGGCGCGAACACCGGGGAGCTGTTTTTT.